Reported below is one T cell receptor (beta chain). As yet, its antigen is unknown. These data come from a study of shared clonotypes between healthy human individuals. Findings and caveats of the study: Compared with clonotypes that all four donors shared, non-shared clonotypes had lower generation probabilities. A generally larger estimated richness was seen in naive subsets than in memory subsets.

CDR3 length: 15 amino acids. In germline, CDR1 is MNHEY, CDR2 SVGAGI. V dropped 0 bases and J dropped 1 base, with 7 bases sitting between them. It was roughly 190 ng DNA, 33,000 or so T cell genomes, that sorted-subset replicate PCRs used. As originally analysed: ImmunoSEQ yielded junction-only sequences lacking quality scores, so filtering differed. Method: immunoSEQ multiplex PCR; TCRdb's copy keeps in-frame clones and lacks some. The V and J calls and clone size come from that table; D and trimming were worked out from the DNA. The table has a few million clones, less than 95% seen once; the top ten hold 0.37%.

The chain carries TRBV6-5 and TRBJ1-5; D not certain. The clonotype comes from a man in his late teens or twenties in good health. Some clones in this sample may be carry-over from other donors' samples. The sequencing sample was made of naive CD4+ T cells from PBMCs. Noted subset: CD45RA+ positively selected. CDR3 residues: CASSYSVPSNQPQHF. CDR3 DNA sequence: TGTGCCAGCAGTTACTCGGTTCCCAGCAATCAGCCCCAGCATTTT.